This T cell receptor (beta chain) was captured by sequencing in a study of T cells expressing NK-cell markers. Study summary: The TCR beta repertoires were obtained from sorted CD3+CD56+NKG2C+, CD3+CD56+NKG2C- and CD3+CD56-NKG2C+ T cells. General observations from the study: Dominant NKG2C+ clonotype frequencies of about 1.0-7.5% of CD8+ T cells were measured in about 6 donors. A few donors' CD3+CD56-NKG2C+ cells were dominated by the same clonotypes.

CDR3 length equals 14 residues. Looked up from germline, CDR1 is MDHEN and CDR2 is SYDVKM. For this clonotype: Its antigen is not identified.

With UMIs, 5'RACE template switching was used to make TCR beta cDNA. TCRdb re-called the 5' RACE reads and shows each CDR3 protein once, DNA omitted. The sample is made up of roughly 390,000 distinct CDR3 sequences, and the top ten hold 5.2% of it. The sequence was collected from a man aged 18-75 years in good health. J is TRBJ2-7 and V is TRBV28; as DNA is missing, the TRBD1 call by TCRdb cannot be tested. Specimen: blood T cells: a sorted CD56 or NKG2C T cell subset, CD4+ or CD8+ T cells, or bulk PBMC T cells (not recorded which). Here the CDR3 reads CASSLRVRLSEQYF.